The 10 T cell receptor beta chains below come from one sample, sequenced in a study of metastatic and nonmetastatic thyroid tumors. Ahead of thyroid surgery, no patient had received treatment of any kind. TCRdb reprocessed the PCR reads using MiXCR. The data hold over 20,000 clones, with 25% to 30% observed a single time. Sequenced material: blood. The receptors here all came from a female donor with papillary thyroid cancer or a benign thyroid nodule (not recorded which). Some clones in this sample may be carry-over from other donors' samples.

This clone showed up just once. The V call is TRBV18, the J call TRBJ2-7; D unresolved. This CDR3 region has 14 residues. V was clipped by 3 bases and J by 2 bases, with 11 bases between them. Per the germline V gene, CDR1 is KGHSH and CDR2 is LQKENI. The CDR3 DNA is TGTGCCAGCTCACCCAGCAGCCGCCCCTACGAGCAGTACTTC. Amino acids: CASSPSSRPYEQYF.

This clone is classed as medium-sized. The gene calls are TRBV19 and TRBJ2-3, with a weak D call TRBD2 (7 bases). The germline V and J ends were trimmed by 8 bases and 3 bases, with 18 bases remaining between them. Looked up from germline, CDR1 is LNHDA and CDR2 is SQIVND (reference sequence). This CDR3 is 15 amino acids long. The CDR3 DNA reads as TGTGCCAGTTTGGATCAGGGGCGGGAGACAGATACGCAGTATTTT. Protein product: CASLDQGRETDTQYF.

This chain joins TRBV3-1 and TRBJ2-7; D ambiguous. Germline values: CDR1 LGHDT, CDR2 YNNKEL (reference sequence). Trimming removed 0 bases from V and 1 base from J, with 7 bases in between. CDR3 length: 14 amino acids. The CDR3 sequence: CASSQDYGSYEQYF. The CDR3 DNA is TGTGCCAGCAGCCAAGATTACGGTTCCTACGAGCAGTACTTC.

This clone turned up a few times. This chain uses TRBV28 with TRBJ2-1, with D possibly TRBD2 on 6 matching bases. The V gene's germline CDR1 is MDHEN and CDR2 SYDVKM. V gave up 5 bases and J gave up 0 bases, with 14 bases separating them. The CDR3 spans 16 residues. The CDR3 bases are TGTGCCAGCAGTACCCCCGTGGGGGGCTCCTACAATGAGCAGTTCTTC. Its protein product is CASSTPVGGSYNEQFF.

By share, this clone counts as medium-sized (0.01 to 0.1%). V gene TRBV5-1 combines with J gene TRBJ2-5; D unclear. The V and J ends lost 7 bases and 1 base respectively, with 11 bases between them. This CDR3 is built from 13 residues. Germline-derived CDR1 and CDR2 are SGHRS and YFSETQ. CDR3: CASRPPPQETQYF. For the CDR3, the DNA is TGCGCCAGCCGCCCTCCCCCCCAAGAGACCCAGTACTTC.

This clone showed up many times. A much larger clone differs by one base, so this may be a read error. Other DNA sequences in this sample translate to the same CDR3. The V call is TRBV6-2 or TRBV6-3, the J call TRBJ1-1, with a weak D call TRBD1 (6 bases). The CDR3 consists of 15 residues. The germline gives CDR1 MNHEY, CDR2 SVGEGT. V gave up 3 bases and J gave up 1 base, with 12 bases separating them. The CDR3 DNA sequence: TGTGCCAGCAGTTATTCGAACAGGGCGAACACTGAAGCTTTCTTT. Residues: CASSYSNRANTEAFF.

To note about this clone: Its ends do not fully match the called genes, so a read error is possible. The CDR3 loop reads CASSPESHQPHHF. DNA for the CDR3: TGTGCCAGCAGCCCGGAGAGTCATCAGCCCCATCATTTT. V is TRBV7-8 and J is TRBJ1-5; D unclear. The CDR3 loop spans 13 amino acids. Per the germline V gene, CDR1 is SGHVS and CDR2 is FQNEAQ.

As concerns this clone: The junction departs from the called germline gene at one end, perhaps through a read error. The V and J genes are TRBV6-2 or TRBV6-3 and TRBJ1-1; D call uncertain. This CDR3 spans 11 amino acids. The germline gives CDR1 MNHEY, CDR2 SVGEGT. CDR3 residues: CASGRNTEAFF. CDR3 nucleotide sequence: TGTGCCAGCGGGAGAAACACTGAGGCTTTCTTT.

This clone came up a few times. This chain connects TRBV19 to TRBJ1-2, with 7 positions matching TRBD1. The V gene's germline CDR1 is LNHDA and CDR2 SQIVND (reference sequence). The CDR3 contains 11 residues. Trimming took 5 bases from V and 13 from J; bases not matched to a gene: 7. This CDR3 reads CASSHDRVSTF. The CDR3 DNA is TGTGCCAGTAGTCACGACAGGGTCTCCACCTTC.

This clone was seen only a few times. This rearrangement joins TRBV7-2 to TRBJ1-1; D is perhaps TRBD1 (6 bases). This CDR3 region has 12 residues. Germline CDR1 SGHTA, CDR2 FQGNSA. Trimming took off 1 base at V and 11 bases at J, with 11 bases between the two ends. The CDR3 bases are TGTGCCAGCAGCTTAGGAACAGGGCTTGCTTTCTTT. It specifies CASSLGTGLAFF.